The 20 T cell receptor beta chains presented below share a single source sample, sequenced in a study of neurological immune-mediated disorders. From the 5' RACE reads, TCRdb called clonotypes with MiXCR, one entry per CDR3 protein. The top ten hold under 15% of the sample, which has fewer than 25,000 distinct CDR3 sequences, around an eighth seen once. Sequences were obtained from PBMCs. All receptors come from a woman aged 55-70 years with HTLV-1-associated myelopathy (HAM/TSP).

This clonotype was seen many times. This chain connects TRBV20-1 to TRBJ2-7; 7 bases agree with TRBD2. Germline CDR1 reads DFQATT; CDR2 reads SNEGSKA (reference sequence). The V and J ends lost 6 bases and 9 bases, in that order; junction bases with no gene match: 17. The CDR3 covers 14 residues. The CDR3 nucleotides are TGCAGTGCACCGGTGAAGCGGGGAGTATCGTCGCAGTACTTC. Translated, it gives CSAPVKRGVSSQYF.

CDR3 in amino acids: CAWSMIDLPSQQYF. The CDR3 DNA sequence: TGTGCCTGGAGTATGATAGACCTCCCCTCCCAGCAGTACTTC. V is TRBV30 and J is TRBJ2-7; no definite D call. The CDR3 length is 14 residues. Germline V gene sequence: CDR1 GTSNPN, CDR2 SVGIG (reference sequence). Trimming removed 2 bases from V and 8 bases from J, with 19 bases in between. Using reference TRBV30 and TRBJ2-7 for the parts outside the CDR3, the full variable domain is SQTIHQWPATLVQPVGSPLSLECTVEGTSNPNLYWYRQAAGRGLQLLFYSVGIGQISSEVPQNLSASRPQDRQFILSSKKLLLSDSGFYLCAWSMIDLPSQQYFGPGTRLTVT.

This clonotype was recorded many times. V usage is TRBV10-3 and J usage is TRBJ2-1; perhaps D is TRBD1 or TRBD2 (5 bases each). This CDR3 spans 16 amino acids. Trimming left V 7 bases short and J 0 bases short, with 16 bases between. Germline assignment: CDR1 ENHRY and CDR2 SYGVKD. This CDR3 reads CAINTGSGSSYNEQFF. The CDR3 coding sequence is TGTGCCATCAACACAGGTTCTGGGAGCTCCTACAATGAGCAGTTCTTC.

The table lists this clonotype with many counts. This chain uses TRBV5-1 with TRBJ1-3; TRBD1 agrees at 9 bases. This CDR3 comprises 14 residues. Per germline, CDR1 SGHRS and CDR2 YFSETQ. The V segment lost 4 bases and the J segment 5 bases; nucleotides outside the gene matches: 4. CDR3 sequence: CASSVGTGRNTIYF. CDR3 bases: TGCGCCAGCAGCGTCGGGACAGGGCGAAACACCATATATTTT. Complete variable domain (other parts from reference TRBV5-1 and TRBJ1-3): KAGVTQTPRYLIKTRGQQVTLSCSPISGHRSVSWYQQTPGQGLQFLFEYFSETQRNKGNFPGRFSGRQFSNSRSEMNVSTLELGDSALYLCASSVGTGRNTIYFGEGSWLTVV.

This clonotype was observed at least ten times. The CDR3 bases are TGCAGTGCTAGAGATTTGAGGACAGGGGGCGATAATACGCAGTATTTT. The encoded protein is CSARDLRTGGDNTQYF. This chain uses TRBV20-1 with TRBJ2-3; TRBD1 agrees at 11 bases. Germline CDR1 reads DFQATT; CDR2 reads SNEGSKA (reference sequence). CDR3 size: 16 residues. The V segment lost 0 bases and the J segment 7 bases; nucleotides outside the gene matches: 9.

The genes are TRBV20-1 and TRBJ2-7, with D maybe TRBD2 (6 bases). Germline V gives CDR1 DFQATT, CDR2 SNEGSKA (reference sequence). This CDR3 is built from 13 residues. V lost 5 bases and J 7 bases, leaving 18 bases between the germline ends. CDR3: CSARLVGYEEQYF. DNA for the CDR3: TGCAGTGCTCGACTAGTGGGGTATGAAGAGCAGTACTTC.

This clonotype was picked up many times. The CDR3 nucleotides are TGTGCCACCAGCAGAGGACAGGGGCTCTATAATTCACCCCTCCACTTT. This gives the protein CATSRGQGLYNSPLHF. The chain links TRBV15 to TRBJ1-6, with 8 bases matching TRBD1. The germline V gene encodes CDR1 LNHNV and CDR2 YYDKDF (reference sequence). There are 16 residues in the CDR3. V gave up 1 base and J gave up 3 bases; unmatched junction bases: 2.

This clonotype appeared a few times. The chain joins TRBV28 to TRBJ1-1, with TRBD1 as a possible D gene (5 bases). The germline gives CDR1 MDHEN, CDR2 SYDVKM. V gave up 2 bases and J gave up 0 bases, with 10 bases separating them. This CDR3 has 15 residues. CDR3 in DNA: TGTGCCAGCAGTTTAGAACAGGCGGTGAACACTGAAGCTTTCTTT. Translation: CASSLEQAVNTEAFF.

The CDR3 DNA reads TGCAGTGCTAGAGCGGGGAGGGCTAATGAGCAGTTCTTC. This sequence encodes CSARAGRANEQFF. The chain joins TRBV20-1 to TRBJ2-1; TRBD2 agrees at 7 bases. The CDR3 extends over 13 amino acids. Germline CDR1 reads DFQATT; CDR2 reads SNEGSKA (reference sequence). Unmatched junction bases numbered 4, after V lost 1 base and J lost 7 bases.

The DNA of the CDR3 is TGTGCCAGCAGCTTCTACATCTACAGTGCTACGATTCAGGGCTATGGCTACACCTTC. Amino acid sequence: CASSFYIYSATIQGYGYTF. The chain carries TRBV5-6 and TRBJ1-2, with D tentatively TRBD1 (5 bases). The CDR3 contains 19 residues. Trimming took 2 bases from V and 4 from J, leaving 27 bases between them. Germline lookup yields CDR1 SGHDT and CDR2 YYEEEE.

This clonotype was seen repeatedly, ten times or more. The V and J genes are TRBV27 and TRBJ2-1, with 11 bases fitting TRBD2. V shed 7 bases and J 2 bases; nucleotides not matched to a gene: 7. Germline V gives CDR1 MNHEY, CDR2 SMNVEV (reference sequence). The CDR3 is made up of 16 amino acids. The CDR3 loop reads CASTEGLAAAYNEQFF. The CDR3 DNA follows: TGTGCCAGCACCGAGGGACTAGCGGCCGCCTACAATGAGCAGTTCTTC.

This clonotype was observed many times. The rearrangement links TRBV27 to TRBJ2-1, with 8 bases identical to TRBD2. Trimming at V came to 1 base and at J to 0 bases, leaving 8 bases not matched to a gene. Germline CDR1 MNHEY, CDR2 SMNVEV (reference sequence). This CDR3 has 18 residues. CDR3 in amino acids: CASSLLAGGISSYNEQFF. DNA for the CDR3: TGTGCCAGCAGTTTATTGGCGGGGGGAATAAGCTCCTACAATGAGCAGTTCTTC.

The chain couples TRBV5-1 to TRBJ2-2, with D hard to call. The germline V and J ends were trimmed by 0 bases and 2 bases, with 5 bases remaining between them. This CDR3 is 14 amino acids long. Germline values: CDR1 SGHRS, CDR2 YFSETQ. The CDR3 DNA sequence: TGCGCCAGCAGCTTGGGGCCAAACACCGGGGAGCTGTTTTTT. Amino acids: CASSLGPNTGELFF.

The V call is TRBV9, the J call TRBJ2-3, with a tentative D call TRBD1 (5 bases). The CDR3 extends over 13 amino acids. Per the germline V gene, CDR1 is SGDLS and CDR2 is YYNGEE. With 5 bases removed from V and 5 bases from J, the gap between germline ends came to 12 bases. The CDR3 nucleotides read TGTGCCAGCAGTCTCTCAAGGGGAGATACGCAGTATTTT. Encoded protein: CASSLSRGDTQYF.

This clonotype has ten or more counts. CDR3 in DNA: TGTGCCAGCAGCCAAGATCCGGGGATCATGGGAAACACCATATATTTT. It translates to CASSQDPGIMGNTIYF. The genes are TRBV3-1 and TRBJ1-3; D is uncertain. The germline gives CDR1 LGHDT, CDR2 YNNKEL (reference sequence). The V end was cut by 0 bases, the J end by 4 bases, with 13 bases between. The CDR3 totals 16 residues.

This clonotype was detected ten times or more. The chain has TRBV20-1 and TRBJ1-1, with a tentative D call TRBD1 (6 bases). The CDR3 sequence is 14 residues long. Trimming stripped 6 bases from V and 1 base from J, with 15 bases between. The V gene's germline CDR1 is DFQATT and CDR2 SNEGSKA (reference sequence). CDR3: CSAYRTGANTEAFF. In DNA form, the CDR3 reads TGCAGTGCCTACCGGACGGGGGCGAACACTGAAGCTTTCTTT.

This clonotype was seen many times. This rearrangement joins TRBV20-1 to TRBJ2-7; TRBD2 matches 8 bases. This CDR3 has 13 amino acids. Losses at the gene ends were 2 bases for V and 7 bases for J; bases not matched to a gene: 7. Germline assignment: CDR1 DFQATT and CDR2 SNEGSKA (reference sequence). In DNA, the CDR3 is TGCAGTGCTAGATCGGGACTAGTGAGGGAGCAGTACTTC. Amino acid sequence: CSARSGLVREQYF.

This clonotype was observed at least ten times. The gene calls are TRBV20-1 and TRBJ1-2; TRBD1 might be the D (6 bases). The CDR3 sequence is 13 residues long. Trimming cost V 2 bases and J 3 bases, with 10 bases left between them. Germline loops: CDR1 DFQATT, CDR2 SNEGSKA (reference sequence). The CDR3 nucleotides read TGCAGTGCTAGATGGGGGGGCTACTATGGCTACACCTTC. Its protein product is CSARWGGYYGYTF.

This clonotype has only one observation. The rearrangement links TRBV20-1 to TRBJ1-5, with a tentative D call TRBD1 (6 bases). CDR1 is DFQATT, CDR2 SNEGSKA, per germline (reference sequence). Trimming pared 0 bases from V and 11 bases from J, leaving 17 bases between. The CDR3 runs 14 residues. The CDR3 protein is CSARDTGGNQTQHF. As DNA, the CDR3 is TGCAGTGCTAGAGATACGGGGGGCAACCAGACCCAGCATTTT.

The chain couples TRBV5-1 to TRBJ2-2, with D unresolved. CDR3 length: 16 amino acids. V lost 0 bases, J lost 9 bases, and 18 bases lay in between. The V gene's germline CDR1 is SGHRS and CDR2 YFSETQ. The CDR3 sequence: CASSLAIAPNTWELFF. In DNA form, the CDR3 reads TGCGCCAGCAGCTTGGCTATAGCCCCGAACACTTGGGAGCTGTTTTTT.